These 15 T cell receptor beta chains were all obtained from the same sample, sequenced in a study of OX40 agonist ivuxolimab in advanced cancers. Sequenced by immunoSEQ multiplex PCR; TCRdb stores in-frame clones only, minus some. The sample consists of roughly 91,000 clones, approximately 90% of them appearing once. Source: CD4+ or CD8+ T cells sorted from blood, taken in a trial of the OX40 agonist ivuxolimab. All receptors derive from an adult with an advanced solid tumor such as melanoma, head and neck, liver or kidney cancer.

The chain uses TRBV27 and TRBJ1-1, with 8 bases fitting TRBD1. The CDR3 contains 15 residues. With V trimmed by 4 bases and J by 1 base, 5 bases remained unmatched. CDR1 MNHEY and CDR2 SMNVEV come from the germline V gene (reference sequence). The CDR3 nucleotides read TGTGCCAGCAGTTCAGCAGGGGGCCCGAACACTGAAGCTTTCTTT. This encodes CASSSAGGPNTEAFF.

This chain links TRBV25-1 with TRBJ2-7; the D gene could be TRBD1 or TRBD2 (6 bases each). Germline V gene data show CDR1 as MGHDK and CDR2 as SYGVNS. The CDR3 runs to 13 residues. V lost 7 bases and J lost 3, with 13 bases in between. CDR3 sequence (DNA): TGTGCCAGCACCCTTAAGGGGGGCTACGAGCAGTACTTC. It yields the protein CASTLKGGYEQYF.

CDR3 in DNA: TGTGCCAGCAGCTTAGGACAGGCCTATAATTCACCCCTCCACTTT. Amino acids: CASSLGQAYNSPLHF. The chain couples TRBV5-5 to TRBJ1-6; 7 nucleotides line up with TRBD1. Germline V CDR1 and CDR2: SGHKS, YYEKEE (reference sequence). The CDR3 is 15 residues long. V lost 2 bases, J lost 2 bases, and 1 base stayed unmatched. Based on the CDR3 plus reference TRBV5-5 and TRBJ1-6, the full variable domain is DAGVTQSPTHLIKTRGQQVTLRCSPISGHKSVSWYQQVLGQGPQFIFQYYEKEERGRGNFPDRFSARQFPNYSSELNVNALLLGDSALYLCASSLGQAYNSPLHFGNGTRLTVT.

The chain uses TRBV7-2 and TRBJ1-5; 7 nucleotides match TRBD1. This CDR3 spans 15 amino acids. CDR1 is SGHTA and CDR2 is FQGNSA in the germline V gene. V gave up 3 bases and J gave up 2 bases; unmatched junction bases: 4. DNA of the CDR3: TGTGCCAGCAGCTTGGGTGGGACAGGCAATCAGCCCCAGCATTTT. Its protein product is CASSLGGTGNQPQHF.

This rearrangement joins TRBV18 to TRBJ1-4; TRBD1 matches at 9 bases. V shed 3 bases and J 5 bases; nucleotides not matched to a gene: 4. Germline loops: CDR1 KGHSH, CDR2 LQKENI. There are 15 residues in the CDR3. CDR3 sequence reads: CASSPTGTGNEKLFF. The CDR3 DNA is TGTGCCAGCTCACCTACCGGGACAGGGAATGAAAAACTGTTTTTT.

This chain joins TRBV10-2 and TRBJ1-2, with D hard to call. The CDR3 length is 15 residues. Looked up from germline, CDR1 is WSHSY and CDR2 is SAAADI. V lost 2 bases, J lost 4 bases, and 14 bases lay in between. CDR3: CASSEPPLSGYGYTF. CDR3 coding DNA: TGCGCCAGCAGTGAGCCTCCTCTATCTGGCTATGGCTACACCTTC.

The V and J genes are TRBV19 and TRBJ2-7, with a possible D match to TRBD1 (6 bases). V was pared by 4 bases and J by 7 bases, with 14 bases between. Per the germline V gene, CDR1 is LNHDA and CDR2 is SQIVND (reference sequence). The CDR3 runs to 13 residues. The CDR3 coding sequence is TGTGCCAGTAGTACAGGGGTCTGGGAGGAGCAGTACTTC. Translated: CASSTGVWEEQYF. The full variable domain, with the rest looked up from reference TRBV19 and TRBJ2-7, is DGGITQSPKYLFRKEGQNVTLSCEQNLNHDAMYWYRQDPGQGLRLIYYSQIVNDFQKGDIAEGYSVSREKKESFPLTVTSAQKNPTAFYLCASSTGVWEEQYFGPGTRLTVT.

The V and J genes are TRBV19 and TRBJ2-7; TRBD2 agrees at 7 bases. Germline V gene lookup returns CDR1 LNHDA and CDR2 SQIVND (reference sequence). Trimming cost V 9 bases and J 3 bases; bases outside gene matches: 5. The CDR3 length is 12 residues. The CDR3 is CASPRDYYEQYF. The CDR3 coding sequence is TGTGCCAGCCCCCGGGACTACTACGAGCAGTACTTC.

The J gene is TRBJ2-1, the V gene TRBV7-9; D tentatively reads TRBD1 or TRBD2 (6 bases each). V lost 5 bases, J lost 0 bases, and 11 bases lay in between. CDR3 length: 15 amino acids. Germline V gene data show CDR1 as SEHNR and CDR2 as FQNEAQ (reference sequence). In DNA form, the CDR3 reads TGTGCCAGCAGCGCCCCGGGGGCCTCCTACAATGAGCAGTTCTTC. Encoded protein: CASSAPGASYNEQFF.

This sequence joins TRBV30 and TRBJ2-3; 9 bases line up with TRBD2. This CDR3 has 15 residues. Germline CDR1 and CDR2: GTSNPN and SVGIG (reference sequence). V lost 2 bases and J lost 0; bases outside the gene matches: 3. This CDR3 is CAWSRGLASTDTQYF. The CDR3 nucleotides read TGTGCCTGGAGTAGGGGACTAGCTAGCACAGATACGCAGTATTTT.

The gene calls are TRBV7-9 and TRBJ2-5, with TRBD2 matching 7 bases. The CDR3 contains 15 residues. The V gene's germline CDR1 is SEHNR and CDR2 FQNEAQ (reference sequence). The junction had 6 bases not matched to a gene; V was cut back by 0 bases and J by 5 bases. CDR3 sequence reads: CASSLAGGSEETQYF. In DNA, the CDR3 is TGTGCCAGCAGCTTAGCGGGAGGGAGTGAGGAGACCCAGTACTTC.

This clone was counted once. This sequence joins TRBV5-1 and TRBJ2-2, with D perhaps being TRBD1 or TRBD2 (6 bases each). The germline gives CDR1 SGHRS, CDR2 YFSETQ. V was trimmed by 0 bases and J by 6 bases, leaving 9 bases between them. The CDR3 consists of 14 residues. The chain's CDR3 is CASSLAGAAGELFF. CDR3 DNA: TGCGCCAGCAGCTTGGCGGGGGCGGCCGGGGAGCTGTTTTTT.

This sequence joins TRBV5-1 and TRBJ1-2; D ambiguous. Between the trimmed V and J ends, which lost 0 bases and 6 bases, there was a span of 12 bases. Per germline, CDR1 SGHRS and CDR2 YFSETQ. CDR3 length: 14 amino acids. The CDR3 sequence: CASSLGGEGHGYTF. In DNA form, the CDR3 reads TGCGCCAGCAGCTTGGGTGGAGAAGGCCATGGCTACACCTTC.

This chain joins TRBV18 and TRBJ2-2; D possibly corresponds to TRBD1 (5 bases). The CDR3 extends over 16 amino acids. Germline CDR1 reads KGHSH; CDR2 reads LQKENI. The V and J ends lost 3 bases and 3 bases respectively, with 14 bases between them. The chain's CDR3 is CASSPPVGADTGELFF. In DNA form, the CDR3 reads TGTGCCAGCTCACCGCCGGTTGGGGCGGACACCGGGGAGCTGTTTTTT.

The chain employs TRBV5-5 and TRBJ2-7; D is perhaps TRBD1 (5 bases). This CDR3 contains 16 residues. V was cut by 4 bases and J by 2 bases, with 19 bases left in between. Germline assignment: CDR1 SGHKS and CDR2 YYEKEE (reference sequence). DNA of the CDR3: TGTGCCAGCAGCCCGACAGACGCGAAATTCACCTACGAGCAGTACTTC. Its translation is CASSPTDAKFTYEQYF.